The source of this T cell receptor (beta chain) is a study of tumor-infiltrating lymphocytes in primary liver carcinoma. General observations from the study: There were only about 7.5-24% of top clones found in all five tumor regions. Tumor tissue displayed a significantly greater top-250-clone fraction than blood (p = 0.039).

In the case of this clonotype: Its antigen is unidentified. A read error may produce the germline difference seen at one junction end.

The source material, roughly 18-30 mg of unsorted bulk tissue, was used to co-extract RNA and DNA. Samples came from superior, inferior, lateral poles and tumor centre. The template, about 540 ng total RNA, yielded TCR beta cDNA made with a constant-region primer. Slightly modified ARM-PCR, run as three nested multiplex PCR rounds, produced the TCR beta libraries. TCRdb re-called the multiplex PCR reads through MiXCR, storing one row per CDR3 protein. In the table there are 40,000 to 45,000 distinct CDR3 sequences, roughly 73% of which are singletons. This sequence was found in a man aged 35 to 55 with primary liver carcinoma and hepatitis B virus infection. The specimen was liver tumor tissue from sampling region 2. The subset: tumor region T2, inferior pole.

The chain's CDR3 is CDSNFGTHEQKWGQYF. Here the CDR3 DNA reads TGTGACAGCAATTTCGGGACACACGAGCAAAAGTGGGGCCAGTACTTC. The gene calls are TRBV6-2 or TRBV6-3 and TRBJ2-5, with a weak D call TRBD1 (6 bases). CDR3 length: 16 residues. From germline, CDR1 is MNHEY and CDR2 SVGEGT.